These 9 T cell receptor beta chains were all obtained from the same sample, sequenced in a study of neurological immune-mediated disorders. Each CDR3 protein gets one entry after TCRdb re-called the 5' RACE reads with MiXCR. The sample shows 40,000 to 45,000 distinct CDR3 sequences, around 6% of them seen only once. Source material: CD4+ T cells from blood. These receptors were taken from a middle-aged woman in good health.

This clonotype occurred many times. The V and J genes are TRBV25-1 and TRBJ2-7; D is perhaps TRBD2 (6 bases). V was cut by 6 bases and J by 1 base, with 13 bases left in between. The germline CDR1 and CDR2 sequences are MGHDK and SYGVNS. This CDR3 region has 14 residues. The CDR3 DNA sequence: TGTGCCAGCAGCCGTCCGGGGGTATCCTACGAGCAGTACTTC. This gives the protein CASSRPGVSYEQYF.

The sample holds many counts of this clonotype. The chain uses TRBV6-5 and TRBJ1-1; TRBD1 might be the D (6 bases). Trimming took off 6 bases at V and 2 bases at J, with 13 bases between the two ends. Germline values: CDR1 MNHEY, CDR2 SVGAGI. The CDR3 has 14 amino acids. The CDR3: CASRGDRYNTEAFF. In DNA, the CDR3 is TGTGCCAGCAGGGGAGACAGGTACAACACTGAAGCTTTCTTT.

This clonotype showed up many times. The chain recombines TRBV3-1 with TRBJ2-2; D not certain. V lost 4 bases to trimming and J lost 1 base, with 13 bases between them. The CDR3 is 16 residues long. Germline CDR1 reads LGHDT; CDR2 reads YNNKEL (reference sequence). CDR3 amino acids: CASSLTLAWNTGELFF. CDR3 DNA sequence: TGTGCCAGCAGCCTCACCTTAGCATGGAACACCGGGGAGCTGTTTTTT.

This clonotype was seen repeatedly, ten times or more. V and J are TRBV10-2 and TRBJ2-7; D ambiguous. Trimming took off 0 bases at V and 2 bases at J, with 11 bases between the two ends. Per the germline V gene, CDR1 is WSHSY and CDR2 is SAAADI. The CDR3 consists of 15 residues. The CDR3 DNA sequence: TGCGCCAGCAGTGAGTCTTGGAAGGGCGCCTACGAGCAGTACTTC. This sequence encodes CASSESWKGAYEQYF.

This clonotype was seen ten or more times. The chain couples TRBV6-5 to TRBJ2-7; 8 bases agree with TRBD1. Germline assignment: CDR1 MNHEY and CDR2 SVGAGI. V lost 5 bases, J lost 1 base, and 16 bases stayed unmatched. CDR3 length: 18 residues. The chain's CDR3 is CASSRATGVLPGSYEQYF. The CDR3 DNA follows: TGTGCCAGCAGTAGAGCGACAGGGGTCCTCCCAGGTTCCTACGAGCAGTACTTC.

V gene TRBV7-6 combines with J gene TRBJ2-7; 10 nucleotides align to TRBD2. Germline V gene data show CDR1 as SGHVS and CDR2 as FNYEAQ. The CDR3 extends over 19 amino acids. Trimming took 0 bases from V and 6 from J; bases not matched to a gene: 17. The CDR3 loop reads CASSLARSSGRVGAVEQYF. CDR3 sequence (DNA): TGTGCCAGCAGCTTAGCTCGTTCTAGCGGGAGAGTGGGTGCGGTCGAGCAGTACTTC. Together with reference TRBV7-6 and TRBJ2-7, the CDR3 gives the full variable domain: GAGVSQSPRYKVTKRGQDVALRCDPISGHVSLYWYRQALGQGPEFLTYFNYEAQQDKSGLPNDRFSAERPEGSISTLTIQRTEQRDSAMYRCASSLARSSGRVGAVEQYFGPGTRLTVT.

By share, this clonotype counts as medium-sized. V gene TRBV29-1 combines with J gene TRBJ2-1, with D possibly being TRBD2 (6 bases). V lost 6 bases and J lost 5, with 20 bases in between. In germline, CDR1 is SQVTM, CDR2 ANQGSEA. The CDR3 has 15 residues. In DNA, the CDR3 is TGCAGCGTCACCCCCGCGGGGCGGAGGCACAATGAGCAGTTCTTC. Protein sequence: CSVTPAGRRHNEQFF.

Ten or more counts support this clonotype. The J gene is TRBJ2-3, the V gene TRBV10-3; TRBD2 matches 10 bases. The germline gives CDR1 ENHRY, CDR2 SYGVKD. The CDR3 has 11 residues. The V gene end was trimmed by 10 bases and the J gene end by 8 bases; junction bases not matched to a gene: 3. CDR3 sequence: CATIAGGTQYF. CDR3 DNA: TGTGCCACGATAGCGGGAGGTACGCAGTATTTT.

In this sample, this clonotype turned up many times. J is TRBJ2-2 and V is TRBV7-8; 8 bases are a match to TRBD2. The CDR3 consists of 15 residues. J gave up 6 bases and V 5 bases, and 8 bases lay outside the gene matches. Germline loops: CDR1 SGHVS, CDR2 FQNEAQ. CDR3 loop: CASSPRSSGAGELFF. Written as DNA, the CDR3 is TGTGCCAGCAGCCCCCGAAGTAGCGGGGCCGGGGAGCTGTTTTTT.